The 18 T cell receptor beta chains below come from one sample, sequenced in a study of blood T cell repertoires in COVID-19. TCRdb keeps only in-frame clones here, not all; method: immunoSEQ multiplex PCR. Among some 190,000 clones listed, about 83% were seen once. Sequenced: peripheral blood. The receptors here all came from a woman aged 70-85 years with active or convalescent COVID-19.

The V gene is TRBV11-2, the J gene TRBJ2-2; D call uncertain. Trimming took off 1 base at V and 7 bases at J, with 13 bases between the two ends. The CDR3 is made up of 15 amino acids. Germline loops: CDR1 SGHAT, CDR2 FQNNGV. The CDR3 sequence is CASSLVLDNFGELFF. Written as DNA, the CDR3 is TGTGCCAGCAGCTTAGTCCTTGACAATTTCGGGGAGCTGTTTTTT.

The J gene is TRBJ2-3, the V gene TRBV6-2 or TRBV6-3; 8 bases are a match to TRBD2. Losses at the gene ends were 0 bases for V and 4 bases for J; bases not matched to a gene: 6. Germline CDR1 MNHEY, CDR2 SVGEGT. CDR3 length equals 16 residues. The CDR3 spells CASSYSTGLVADTQYF. CDR3 in DNA: TGTGCCAGCAGTTACTCGACGGGACTAGTCGCAGATACGCAGTATTTT.

V is TRBV12-3 or TRBV12-4 and J is TRBJ2-5, with a possible D match to TRBD2 (6 bases). This CDR3 is built from 13 residues. Trimming stripped 7 bases from V and 0 bases from J, with 9 bases between. The CDR3 reads CASKRGNQETQYF. The CDR3, as DNA: TGTGCCAGCAAACGGGGGAACCAAGAGACCCAGTACTTC.

V and J are TRBV11-2 and TRBJ2-5, with no clear D. The CDR3 runs 12 residues. V shed 3 bases and J shed 3 bases, with 5 bases lying between them. Per germline, CDR1 SGHAT and CDR2 FQNNGV. DNA for the CDR3: TGTGCCAGCAGCTTTCCAGAAGAGACCCAGTACTTC. This codes for CASSFPEETQYF.

The chain uses TRBV5-5 and TRBJ2-1; 10 nucleotides line up with TRBD2. CDR1 is SGHKS and CDR2 is YYEKEE in the germline V gene (reference sequence). This CDR3 spans 17 amino acids. V shed 0 bases and J 2 bases; nucleotides not matched to a gene: 5. For the CDR3, the DNA is TGTGCCAGCAGCTTGGTAGCTAGCGGGAGCACCTACAATGAGCAGTTCTTC. Translating gives CASSLVASGSTYNEQFF.

The genes are TRBV5-4 and TRBJ1-2, with 7 bases identical to TRBD1. Losses at the gene ends were 4 bases for V and 4 bases for J; bases not matched to a gene: 4. Germline V gives CDR1 SGHNT, CDR2 YYREEE (reference sequence). This CDR3 has 13 amino acids. The DNA of the CDR3 is TGTGCCAGCAGCACGGACAGGTCCTATGGCTACACCTTC. It yields the protein CASSTDRSYGYTF.

V and J are TRBV7-6 and TRBJ1-1; maybe TRBD1 (6 bases). The CDR3 has 15 residues. Germline CDR1 and CDR2: SGHVS and FNYEAQ. Between the trimmed V and J ends, which lost 2 bases and 3 bases, there was a span of 13 bases. The CDR3 region is CASSLRGGGYTEAFF. The DNA of the CDR3 is TGTGCCAGCAGCTTACGTGGGGGCGGGTACACTGAAGCTTTCTTT.

CDR3: CASRRGYGYTF. The CDR3 bases are TGTGCCAGTCGCAGGGGCTATGGCTACACCTTC. The chain employs TRBV19 and TRBJ1-2; D perhaps matches TRBD1 (6 bases). CDR1 and CDR2 from the germline V gene are LNHDA and SQIVND (reference sequence). The length of the CDR3 is 11 residues. The ends were cut back, 8 bases at V and 4 bases at J, with 8 bases in the middle.

J is TRBJ2-1 and V is TRBV5-1; 9 positions match TRBD2. The CDR3 runs to 12 residues. CDR1 is SGHRS, CDR2 YFSETQ, per germline. Germline trimming cut 6 bases from V and 7 bases from J; bases unmatched to any gene: 2. This CDR3 is CASMREGNEQFF. The CDR3 DNA follows: TGCGCCAGCATGCGGGAGGGGAATGAGCAGTTCTTC.

The gene calls are TRBV2 and TRBJ2-3; tentative D call: TRBD1 (5 bases). Trimming stripped 9 bases from V and 5 bases from J, with 6 bases between. CDR1 and CDR2 from the germline V gene are SNHLY and FYNNEI. The CDR3 length is 10 residues. The CDR3 is CARGQDTQYF. The CDR3 nucleotides read TGTGCCAGAGGACAAGATACGCAGTATTTT.

The chain combines TRBV4-1 with TRBJ2-5; possibly TRBD2 for D (7 bases). V was shortened by 7 bases and J by 0 bases, with 27 bases between the two germline ends. This CDR3 is built from 19 residues. CDR1 and CDR2 from the germline V gene are MGHRA and YSYEKL. CDR3 sequence (DNA): TGCGCCAGCACCCCCACGGGGGTACGGGGGGCTACTTACCAAGAGACCCAGTACTTC. Translating gives CASTPTGVRGATYQETQYF.

This sequence joins TRBV11-2 and TRBJ1-4; D unresolved. The V end lost 5 bases, the J end lost 0 bases, and 7 bases lay between the germline ends. The CDR3 is 14 residues long. Germline V gene data show CDR1 as SGHAT and CDR2 as FQNNGV. The CDR3 region has the DNA TGTGCCAGCAGCCTGGCCCCAACTAATGAAAAACTGTTTTTT. It specifies CASSLAPTNEKLFF.

V usage is TRBV7-3 and J usage is TRBJ2-5; D may be TRBD2 (6 bases). Trimming pared 5 bases from V and 4 bases from J, leaving 11 bases between. CDR1 is SGHTA and CDR2 is FQGTGA in the germline V gene. The CDR3 runs to 13 residues. Written as DNA, the CDR3 is TGTGCCAGCAGCGGAAGGAGGGGAGAGACCCAGTACTTC. This encodes CASSGRRGETQYF.

This clone was detected only a few times. The J gene is TRBJ2-3, the V gene TRBV5-1, with 8 bases lining up with TRBD2. The CDR3 is 15 residues long. The V segment lost 0 bases and the J segment 4 bases; nucleotides outside the gene matches: 4. Looked up from germline, CDR1 is SGHRS and CDR2 is YFSETQ. The CDR3 nucleotides read TGCGCCAGCAGCTTGGTTGGGACTAGAGCAGATACGCAGTATTTT. Amino acids: CASSLVGTRADTQYF.

The rearrangement joins TRBV23-1 to TRBJ2-7; D uncertain. TRBV23-1 is given ORF status, its function remaining uncertain. V was clipped by 0 bases and J by 3 bases, with 9 bases between them. This CDR3 comprises 14 residues. CDR3 bases: TGCGCCAGCAGTCAATCGCAGTACGTCTACGAGCAGTACTTC. Amino acid sequence: CASSQSQYVYEQYF.

This chain uses TRBV3-1 (or the pseudogene TRBV3-2) with TRBJ2-1; 10 bases match TRBD2. Germline V CDR1 and CDR2: LGHDT, YNNKEL (reference sequence). V shed 6 bases, J shed 4 bases, and the junction held 6 bases outside the gene matches. The CDR3 is made up of 15 amino acids. Written as DNA, the CDR3 is TGTGCCAGCAGAAAACTAGCGGGACCATACAATGAGCAGTTCTTC. It specifies CASRKLAGPYNEQFF.

This chain links TRBV7-9 with TRBJ2-5, with 8 bases fitting TRBD2. The V gene end was trimmed by 4 bases and the J gene end by 5 bases; junction bases not matched to a gene: 3. CDR3 length equals 13 residues. Germline V CDR1 and CDR2: SEHNR, FQNEAQ (reference sequence). DNA for the CDR3: TGTGCCAGCAGCTCCTCGGGGGGGGAGACCCAGTACTTC. Translating it yields CASSSSGGETQYF.

The V gene is TRBV10-1, the J gene TRBJ1-5; no clear D gene. Germline V gene data show CDR1 as WNHNN and CDR2 as SYGVQD (reference sequence). CDR3 size: 13 residues. The ends were cut back, 6 bases at V and 4 bases at J, with 10 bases in the middle. CDR3 loop: CASSEKANQPQHF. For the CDR3, the DNA is TGCGCCAGCAGCGAGAAAGCAAATCAGCCCCAGCATTTT.